This T cell receptor (beta chain) was obtained from a study of T cells in Graves' hyperthyroidism and ophthalmopathy. General observations from the study: For ophthalmopathy, model prediction preceded onset by a median about six months. Blood held most thyroid clonotypes expanded above 0.001 frequency.

Uncontrolled infection, other autoimmune disease, pregnancy or lactation excluded patients. This sample holds PBMCs from roughly 10 ml fresh peripheral blood. The V end was cut by 6 bases, the J end by 4 bases, with 15 bases between. This CDR3 region has 15 residues. CDR1 is KGHSH and CDR2 is LQKENI in the germline V gene. There were TCR beta CDR3 regions amplified from RNA transcripts. A first-round RT-PCR of the TCR CDR3 used the HTBI primer set. TCRdb re-called the multiplex PCR reads with MiXCR, one entry per CDR3 protein. The sample has more than 350,000 distinct CDR3 sequences, roughly 14% seen once. This clonotype was found many times. As yet, its antigen is unknown.

The sequencing sample was made of blood. The gene calls are TRBV18 and TRBJ1-4, with D possibly matching TRBD1 (5 bases). The source of this sequence is a woman in her thirties with Graves' ophthalmopathy. CDR3 coding DNA: TGTGCCAGCTCGCCCCAGGGAAGGAGTAATGAAAAACTGTTTTTT. Protein: CASSPQGRSNEKLFF.